The 8 T cell receptor beta chains reported below all come from one sample, sequenced in a study of blood T cell repertoires in COVID-19 (dated by TCRdb to 2018 to 2021). Library construction relied on the immunoSEQ multiplex PCR assay. The table was pulled from immuneACCESS by TCRdb, which kept in-frame rearrangements only. Such tables lose some clones; where checked, under half of the loss comes from unresolved V genes, and the rest has no known cause. The sample table contains 200,000 to 250,000 clones; only one count was recorded for nearly 85% of them. Over 1% of the sample is taken by the ten largest. The sample comprised peripheral blood. The origin of the receptors is a woman younger than 45 with COVID-19, enrolled during active disease.

The chain couples TRBV9 to TRBJ2-1; 7 bases line up with TRBD1. The CDR3 totals 15 residues. The germline CDR1 and CDR2 sequences are SGDLS and YYNGEE. The ends lost 2 bases at V and 2 bases at J; junction bases unmatched: 4. The CDR3 spells CASSVRDSPYNEQFF. In DNA form, the CDR3 reads TGTGCCAGCAGCGTCCGGGACAGCCCCTACAATGAGCAGTTCTTC.

The chain couples TRBV5-4 to TRBJ2-7; perhaps TRBD1 as D (5 bases). CDR3 length: 14 amino acids. Deletions cut 4 bases from V and 0 bases from J, with 11 bases between. The V gene's germline CDR1 is SGHNT and CDR2 YYREEE (reference sequence). This chain's CDR3 is CASSQPTDSYEQYF. In nucleotides, the CDR3 is TGTGCCAGCAGCCAACCGACAGACTCCTACGAGCAGTACTTC.

The chain combines TRBV2 with TRBJ1-4, with TRBD1 matching 10 bases. Germline-derived CDR1 and CDR2 are SNHLY and FYNNEI. V shed 6 bases, J shed 5 bases, and the junction held 3 bases outside the gene matches. The CDR3 covers 14 residues. CDR3 sequence reads: CASRGDRGNEKLFF. The CDR3 DNA reads TGTGCCAGCAGGGGGGACAGGGGCAATGAAAAACTGTTTTTT.

The chain carries TRBV5-1 and TRBJ1-1, with D maybe TRBD1 (6 bases). CDR3 length equals 16 residues. The ends were cut back, 0 bases at V and 3 bases at J, with 15 bases in the middle. The germline CDR1 and CDR2 sequences are SGHRS and YFSETQ. CDR3 nucleotides: TGCGCCAGCAGCTTGGTGGGGGGGCGAGGTTACACTGAAGCTTTCTTT. This encodes CASSLVGGRGYTEAFF.

The chain uses TRBV28 and TRBJ2-7; possibly TRBD2 for D (5 bases). Germline CDR1 is MDHEN and CDR2 is SYDVKM. This CDR3 is built from 13 residues. The V end lost 6 bases, the J end lost 3 bases, and 12 bases lay between the germline ends. The CDR3 protein is CASRLGASYEQYF. The CDR3 bases are TGTGCCAGCAGGCTGGGAGCAAGCTACGAGCAGTACTTC.

The CDR3 coding sequence is TGTGCCAGCAGCCTAGTTATTTTGAACACTGAAGCTTTCTTT. Its translation: CASSLVILNTEAFF. This chain connects TRBV7-2 to TRBJ1-1; D unresolved. This CDR3 is 14 amino acids long. Germline V lookup: CDR1 SGHTA, CDR2 FQGNSA. The ends were cut back, 5 bases at V and 0 bases at J, with 10 bases in the middle.

This clone showed up just once. V gene TRBV3-1 (or the pseudogene TRBV3-2) combines with J gene TRBJ2-7, with D possibly TRBD1 on 8 matching bases. V was pared by 1 base and J by 2 bases, with 18 bases between. The germline gives CDR1 LGHDT, CDR2 YNNKEL (reference sequence). CDR3 length: 17 amino acids. The CDR3, as DNA: TGTGCCAGCAGCCAAGCGCCCAGGGGGCGGGGGACCTACGAGCAGTACTTC. Its protein product is CASSQAPRGRGTYEQYF.

This chain joins TRBV2 and TRBJ2-2, with D tentatively TRBD1 (6 bases). V gave up 2 bases and J gave up 7 bases, with 8 bases separating them. Germline assignment: CDR1 SNHLY and CDR2 FYNNEI. The CDR3 runs 13 residues. This chain's CDR3 is CASSEQGHGELFF. DNA for the CDR3: TGTGCCAGCAGTGAACAGGGGCACGGGGAGCTGTTTTTT.